This T cell receptor (beta chain) is from a study of early T cells in non-severe SARS-CoV-2 infection. General study findings and limits: The study's VDJdb matching favored anti-spike CD8 responses and missed private and CD4 specificities.

Each CDR3 protein gets one entry after TCRdb re-called the 5' RACE reads with MiXCR. The data contain roughly 41,000 distinct CDR3 sequences, 4.5% to 7% of them singletons. This clonotype was seen a few times. The antigen is not known. The CDR3 is 15 amino acids. V lost 7 bases and J lost 8; bases outside the gene matches: 8. Germline CDR1 and CDR2: KGHDR and SFDVKD. Sequencing was carried out using whole blood. The V and J genes are TRBV24-1 and TRBJ2-1; 12 nucleotides agree with TRBD2. The sequence was obtained from an adult who was a healthcare worker with PCR-confirmed SARS-CoV-2 infection or an uninfected control (not recorded which). The CDR3 loop is CATSVGASGGDEQFF. In DNA, the CDR3 is TGTGCCACCAGCGTAGGGGCTAGCGGGGGGGATGAGCAGTTCTTC.